The present entry profiles one T cell receptor beta chain with its context. Profiled with immunoSEQ multiplex PCR; TCRdb holds only in-frame clones, not every one. Among some 300,000 clones listed, about 87% were seen once. This specimen comes from a study of blood T cell repertoires in COVID-19. Study context: From the United States, Italy and Spain came samples of acute and convalescent COVID-19. Sources were T cells, B-cell-depleted T cells, or PBMCs; the material itself was cDNA or gDNA.

Trimming took off 0 bases at V and 8 bases at J, with 10 bases between the two ends. From germline, CDR1 is LGHDT and CDR2 YNNKEL (reference sequence). The CDR3 length is 13 residues. Input material: peripheral blood. This rearrangement joins TRBV3-1 (or the pseudogene TRBV3-2) to TRBJ1-2; tentative D call: TRBD1 (6 bases). The receptor was isolated from a woman in her forties or fifties with COVID-19, enrolled during active disease. The CDR3 sequence: CASSQDRGRGYTF. CDR3 in DNA: TGTGCCAGCAGCCAAGATAGGGGGAGAGGCTACACCTTC.